The 6 T cell receptor beta chains given below trace back to one sample, sequenced in a study of cytomegalovirus exposure and HLA in healthy donors. 13 Jbeta primers and 60 Vbeta primers were used for the PCR. Assay used: immunoSEQ multiplex PCR; TCRdb lists only in-frame clones, some missing. The sample shows roughly 140,000 clones, around three fifths of them seen only once. Sequencing was done on a sample of PBMCs. The receptors were sampled from a woman aged 25-40 years in good health and CMV-seropositive.

CDR3 in DNA: TGTGCCAGCAGCTTTCGGACAGTCACAGATACGCAGTATTTT. This gives the protein CASSFRTVTDTQYF. The V and J genes are TRBV5-4 and TRBJ2-3, with TRBD1 as a possible D gene (6 bases). The CDR3 is 14 residues long. The germline V gene encodes CDR1 SGHNT and CDR2 YYREEE (reference sequence). V shed 2 bases and J shed 2 bases, with 9 bases lying between them.

This CDR3 is CASSQGKAGVNTGELFF. Written as DNA, the CDR3 is TGTGCCAGCAGCCAAGGCAAAGCCGGGGTGAACACCGGGGAGCTGTTTTTT. The chain recombines TRBV4-2 with TRBJ2-2; a possible D gene is TRBD2 (5 bases). Germline V gene sequence: CDR1 LGHNA, CDR2 YNFKEQ. The CDR3 consists of 17 residues. V was cut by 1 base and J by 1 base, with 13 bases left in between.

This clone came up once. The chain carries TRBV18 and TRBJ2-1; 9 nucleotides agree with TRBD2. CDR3 length: 16 amino acids. CDR1 is KGHSH and CDR2 is LQKENI in the germline V gene. With V trimmed by 3 bases and J by 0 bases, 3 bases remained unmatched. The CDR3 coding sequence is TGTGCCAGCTCACCGAGTAGCGGGGGCTCCTACAATGAGCAGTTCTTC. As protein: CASSPSSGGSYNEQFF.

The chain links TRBV18 to TRBJ1-2; perhaps TRBD1 as D (6 bases). The germline V gene encodes CDR1 KGHSH and CDR2 LQKENI. V gave up 3 bases and J gave up 6 bases, with 17 bases separating them. This CDR3 has 15 residues. The CDR3, as DNA: TGTGCCAGCTCACCCGACCAGGACAGTACTGATGGCTACACCTTC. Translation gives CASSPDQDSTDGYTF.

This chain links TRBV6-1 with TRBJ2-1; no clear D. Germline V CDR1 and CDR2: MNHNS, SASEGT. This CDR3 contains 14 residues. V was pared by 3 bases and J by 4 bases, with 10 bases between. The CDR3 DNA reads as TGTGCCAGCAGTGACTCAACTACTTACAATGAGCAGTTCTTC. Its protein is CASSDSTTYNEQFF.

The chain is built from TRBV5-6 and TRBJ2-3, with 8 positions matching TRBD2. With 1 base clipped from V and 2 bases from J, the junction kept 15 bases outside the gene matches. CDR1 and CDR2 from the germline V gene are SGHDT and YYEEEE. The CDR3 loop spans 19 amino acids. The CDR3 protein is CASSLIASGRSGDTDTQYF. CDR3 DNA sequence: TGTGCCAGCAGCTTGATAGCGAGCGGGAGATCCGGGGACACAGATACGCAGTATTTT. Based on the CDR3 plus reference TRBV5-6 and TRBJ2-3, the full variable domain is DAGVTQSPTHLIKTRGQQVTLRCSPKSGHDTVSWYQQALGQGPQFIFQYYEEEERQRGNFPDRFSGHQFPNYSSELNVNALLLGDSALYLCASSLIASGRSGDTDTQYFGPGTRLTVL.